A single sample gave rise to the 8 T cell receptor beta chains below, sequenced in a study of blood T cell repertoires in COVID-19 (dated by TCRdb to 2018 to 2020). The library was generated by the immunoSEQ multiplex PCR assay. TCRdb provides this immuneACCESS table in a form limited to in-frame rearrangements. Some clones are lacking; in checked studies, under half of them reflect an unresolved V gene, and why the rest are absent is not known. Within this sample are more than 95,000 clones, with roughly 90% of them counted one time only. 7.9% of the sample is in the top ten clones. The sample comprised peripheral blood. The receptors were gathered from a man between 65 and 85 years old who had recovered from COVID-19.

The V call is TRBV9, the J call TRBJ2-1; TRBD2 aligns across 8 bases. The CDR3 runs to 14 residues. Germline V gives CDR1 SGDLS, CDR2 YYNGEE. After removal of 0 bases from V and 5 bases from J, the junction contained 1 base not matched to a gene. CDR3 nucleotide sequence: TGTGCCAGCAGCGTAGCACTAGCGGACAATGAGCAGTTCTTC. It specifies CASSVALADNEQFF.

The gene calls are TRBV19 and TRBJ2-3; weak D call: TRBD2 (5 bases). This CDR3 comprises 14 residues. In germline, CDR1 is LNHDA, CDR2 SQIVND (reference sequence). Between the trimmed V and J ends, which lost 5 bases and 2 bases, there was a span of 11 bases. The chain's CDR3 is CASSPEGPTDTQYF. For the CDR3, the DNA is TGTGCCAGTAGTCCTGAGGGTCCCACAGATACGCAGTATTTT.

The chain's CDR3 is CASSYLRGGGQPQHF. CDR3 sequence (DNA): TGTGCCAGCAGTTATTTACGGGGGGGAGGTCAGCCCCAGCATTTT. This chain uses TRBV28 with TRBJ1-5; D might be TRBD1 (5 bases). The length of the CDR3 is 15 residues. V dropped 4 bases and J dropped 6 bases, with 16 bases sitting between them. CDR1 and CDR2 from the germline V gene are MDHEN and SYDVKM.

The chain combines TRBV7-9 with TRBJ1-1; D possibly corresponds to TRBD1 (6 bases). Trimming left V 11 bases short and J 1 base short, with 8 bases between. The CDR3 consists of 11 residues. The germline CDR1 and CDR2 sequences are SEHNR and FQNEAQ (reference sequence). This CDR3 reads CALGQNTEAFF. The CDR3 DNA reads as TGTGCCTTGGGACAGAACACTGAAGCTTTCTTT.

The CDR3 sequence: CASSWTGPTEAFF. The CDR3 DNA sequence: TGTGCCAGCAGTTGGACAGGGCCGACTGAAGCTTTCTTT. The V call is TRBV28, the J call TRBJ1-1; 8 nucleotides line up with TRBD1. J gave up 5 bases and V 4 bases, and 3 bases lay outside the gene matches. This CDR3 is built from 13 residues. The germline V gene has CDR1 MDHEN and CDR2 SYDVKM.

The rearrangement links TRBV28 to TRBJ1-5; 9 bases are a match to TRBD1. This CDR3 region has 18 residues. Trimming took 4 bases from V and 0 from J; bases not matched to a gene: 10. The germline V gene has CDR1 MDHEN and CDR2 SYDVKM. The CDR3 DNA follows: TGTGCCAGCAGTTCAGTCCCGGGACAGGGTTATAGCAATCAGCCCCAGCATTTT. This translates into CASSSVPGQGYSNQPQHF.

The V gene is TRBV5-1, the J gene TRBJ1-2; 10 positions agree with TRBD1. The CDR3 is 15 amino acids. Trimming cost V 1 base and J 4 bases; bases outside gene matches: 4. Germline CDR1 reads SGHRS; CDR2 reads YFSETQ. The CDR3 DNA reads TGCGCCAGCAGCTTGATGACAGGGGGCCCCTATGGCTACACCTTC. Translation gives CASSLMTGGPYGYTF.

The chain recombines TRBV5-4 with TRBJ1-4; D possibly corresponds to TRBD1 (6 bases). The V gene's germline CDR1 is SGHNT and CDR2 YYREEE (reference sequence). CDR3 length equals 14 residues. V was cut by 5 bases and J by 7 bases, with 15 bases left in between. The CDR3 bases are TGTGCCAGCAGTTTACAGGGTCTGGGTGAAAAACTGTTTTTT. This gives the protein CASSLQGLGEKLFF.